This T cell receptor beta chain comes out of a study of cytomegalovirus exposure and HLA in healthy donors. V trimming: 5 bases; J trimming: 5 bases; junction bases outside the gene matches: 11. The V gene's germline CDR1 is SGHTA and CDR2 FQGTGA. The CDR3 sequence is 15 residues long. Use of 60 Vbeta and 13 Jbeta primers characterized the PCR. Assay: immunoSEQ multiplex PCR; the TCRdb copy retains only in-frame clones and omits some. This table holds some 130,000 clones, roughly 63% found once. This receptor was identified in a man aged 25-40 years in good health and CMV-seropositive. The chain combines TRBV7-3 with TRBJ1-1; 7 nucleotides align to TRBD1. Material: PBMCs. CDR3 sequence (DNA): TGTGCCAGCAGCCGACAGGGTGGCATGAGGACTGAAGCTTTCTTT. Residues: CASSRQGGMRTEAFF.